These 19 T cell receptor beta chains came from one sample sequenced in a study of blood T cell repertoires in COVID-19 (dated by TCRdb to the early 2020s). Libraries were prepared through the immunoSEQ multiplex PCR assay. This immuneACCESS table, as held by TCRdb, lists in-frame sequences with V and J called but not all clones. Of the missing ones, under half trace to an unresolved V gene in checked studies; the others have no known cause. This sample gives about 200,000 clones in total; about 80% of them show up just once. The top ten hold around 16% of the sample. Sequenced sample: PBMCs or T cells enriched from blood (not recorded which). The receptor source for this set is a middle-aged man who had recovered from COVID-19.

The CDR3 coding sequence is TGTGCCAGTAGTATCGGGACTAGCGGGGGTCTCTACAATGAGCAGTTCTTC. It codes for CASSIGTSGGLYNEQFF. V gene TRBV19 combines with J gene TRBJ2-1; 14 bases are a match to TRBD2. Losses at the gene ends were 3 bases for V and 3 bases for J; bases not matched to a gene: 4. The CDR3 extends over 17 amino acids. Germline V CDR1 and CDR2: LNHDA, SQIVND (reference sequence).

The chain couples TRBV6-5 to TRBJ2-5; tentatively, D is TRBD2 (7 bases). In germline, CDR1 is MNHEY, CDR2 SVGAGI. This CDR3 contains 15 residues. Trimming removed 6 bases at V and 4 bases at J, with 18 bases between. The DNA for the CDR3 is TGTGCCAGCAGCCGCAGGGGAGGGCCGGGAGAGACCCAGTACTTC. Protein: CASSRRGGPGETQYF.

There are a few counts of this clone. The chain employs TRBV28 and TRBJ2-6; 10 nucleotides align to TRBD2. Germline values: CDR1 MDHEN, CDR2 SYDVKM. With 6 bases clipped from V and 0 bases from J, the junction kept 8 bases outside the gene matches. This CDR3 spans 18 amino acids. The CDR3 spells CASRRAGGASSGANVLTF. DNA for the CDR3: TGTGCCAGCAGGCGAGCGGGAGGGGCTAGCTCTGGGGCCAACGTCCTGACTTTC.

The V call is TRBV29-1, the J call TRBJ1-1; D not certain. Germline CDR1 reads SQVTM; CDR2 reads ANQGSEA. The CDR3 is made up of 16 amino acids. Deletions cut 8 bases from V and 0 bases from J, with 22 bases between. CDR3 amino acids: CSSVLLAPGVNTEAFF. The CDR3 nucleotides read TGCAGCTCTGTATTACTGGCCCCTGGAGTGAACACTGAAGCTTTCTTT.

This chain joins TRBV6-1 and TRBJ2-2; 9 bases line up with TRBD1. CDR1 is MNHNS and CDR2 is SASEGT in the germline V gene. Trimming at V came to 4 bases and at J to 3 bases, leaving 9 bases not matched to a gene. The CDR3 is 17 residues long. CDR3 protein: CASSAILGTGYTGELFF. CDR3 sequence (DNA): TGTGCCAGCAGTGCAATACTTGGGACAGGGTACACCGGGGAGCTGTTTTTT.

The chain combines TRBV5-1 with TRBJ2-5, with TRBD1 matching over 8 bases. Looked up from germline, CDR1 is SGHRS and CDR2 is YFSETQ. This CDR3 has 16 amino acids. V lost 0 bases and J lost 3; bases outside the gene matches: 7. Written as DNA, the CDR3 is TGCGCCAGCAGCTTGGTTGGGACAGGCGGGGAAGAGACCCAGTACTTC. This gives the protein CASSLVGTGGEETQYF.

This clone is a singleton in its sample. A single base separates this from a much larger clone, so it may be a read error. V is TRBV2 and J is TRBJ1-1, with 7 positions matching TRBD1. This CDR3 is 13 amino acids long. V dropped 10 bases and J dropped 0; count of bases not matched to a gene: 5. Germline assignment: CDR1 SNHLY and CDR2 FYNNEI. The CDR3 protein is CATRQGMNTEAFF. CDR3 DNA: TGTGCCACGAGACAGGGAATGAACACTGAAGCTTTCTTT.

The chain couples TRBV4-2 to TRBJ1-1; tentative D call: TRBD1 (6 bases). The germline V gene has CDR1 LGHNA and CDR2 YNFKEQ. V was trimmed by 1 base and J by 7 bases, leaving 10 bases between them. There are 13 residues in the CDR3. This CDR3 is CASSQARTDEAFF. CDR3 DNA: TGTGCCAGCAGCCAAGCTCGGACAGATGAAGCTTTCTTT.

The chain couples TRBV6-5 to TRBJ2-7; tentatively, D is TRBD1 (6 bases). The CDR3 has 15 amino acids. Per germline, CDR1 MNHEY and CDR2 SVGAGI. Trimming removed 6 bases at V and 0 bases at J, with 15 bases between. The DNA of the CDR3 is TGTGCCAGCAGAGTGACCGGGACATTCTCCTACGAGCAGTACTTC. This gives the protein CASRVTGTFSYEQYF.

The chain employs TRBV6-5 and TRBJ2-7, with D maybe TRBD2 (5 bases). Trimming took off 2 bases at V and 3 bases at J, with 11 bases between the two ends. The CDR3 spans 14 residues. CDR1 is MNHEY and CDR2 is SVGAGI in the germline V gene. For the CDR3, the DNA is TGTGCCAGCAGTTACAGGACTGGTCTCTACGAGCAGTACTTC. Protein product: CASSYRTGLYEQYF.

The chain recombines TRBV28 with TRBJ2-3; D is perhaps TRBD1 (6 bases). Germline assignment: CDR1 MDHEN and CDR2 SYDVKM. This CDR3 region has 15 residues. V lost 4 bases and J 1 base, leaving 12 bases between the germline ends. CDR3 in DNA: TGTGCCAGCAGTTATACAGCAGGGGGCACAGATACGCAGTATTTT. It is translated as CASSYTAGGTDTQYF.

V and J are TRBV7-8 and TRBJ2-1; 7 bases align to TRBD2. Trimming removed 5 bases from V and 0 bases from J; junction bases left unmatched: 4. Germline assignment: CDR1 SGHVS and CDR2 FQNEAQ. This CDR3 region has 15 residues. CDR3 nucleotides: TGTGCCAGCAGCATGGGCGGGGGCTCCTACAATGAGCAGTTCTTC. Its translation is CASSMGGGSYNEQFF.

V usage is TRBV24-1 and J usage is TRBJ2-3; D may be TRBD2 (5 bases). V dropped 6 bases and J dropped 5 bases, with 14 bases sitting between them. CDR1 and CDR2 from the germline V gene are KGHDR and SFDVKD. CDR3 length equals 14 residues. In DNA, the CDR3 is TGTGCCACCAGTAAGAGGGAAGGAGGAGATACGCAGTATTTT. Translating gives CATSKREGGDTQYF.

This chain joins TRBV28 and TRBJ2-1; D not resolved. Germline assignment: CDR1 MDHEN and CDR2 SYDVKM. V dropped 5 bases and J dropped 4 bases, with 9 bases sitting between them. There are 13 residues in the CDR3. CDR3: CASSPPTYNEQFF. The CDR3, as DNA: TGTGCCAGCAGTCCGCCTACTTACAATGAGCAGTTCTTC.

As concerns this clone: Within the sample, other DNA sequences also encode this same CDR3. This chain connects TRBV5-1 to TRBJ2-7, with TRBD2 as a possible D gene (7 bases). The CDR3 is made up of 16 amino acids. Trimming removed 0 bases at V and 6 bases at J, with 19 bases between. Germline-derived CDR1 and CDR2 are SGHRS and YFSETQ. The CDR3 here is CASSLGGAGEGREQYF. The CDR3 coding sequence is TGCGCCAGCAGCTTGGGGGGGGCGGGAGAGGGTCGCGAGCAGTACTTC.

The CDR3 DNA follows: TGTGCCAGCAGTTTAAGGGGCCGACGGGGCTACACCTTC. This gives the protein CASSLRGRRGYTF. This rearrangement joins TRBV28 to TRBJ1-2, with a possible D match to TRBD1 (5 bases). The length of the CDR3 is 13 residues. Germline values: CDR1 MDHEN, CDR2 SYDVKM. V dropped 2 bases and J dropped 8 bases, with 12 bases sitting between them.

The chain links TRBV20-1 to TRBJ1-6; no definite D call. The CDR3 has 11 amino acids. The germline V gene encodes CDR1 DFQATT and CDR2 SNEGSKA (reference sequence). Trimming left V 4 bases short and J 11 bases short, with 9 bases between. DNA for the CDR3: TGCAGTGCTATACGGGAGGCACCCCTCCACTTT. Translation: CSAIREAPLHF.

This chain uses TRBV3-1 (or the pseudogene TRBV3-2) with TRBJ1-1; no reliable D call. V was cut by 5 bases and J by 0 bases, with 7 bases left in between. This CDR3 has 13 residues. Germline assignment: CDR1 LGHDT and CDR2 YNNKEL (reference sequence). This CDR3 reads CASSGDLNTEAFF. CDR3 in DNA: TGTGCCAGCAGCGGAGACCTGAACACTGAAGCTTTCTTT.

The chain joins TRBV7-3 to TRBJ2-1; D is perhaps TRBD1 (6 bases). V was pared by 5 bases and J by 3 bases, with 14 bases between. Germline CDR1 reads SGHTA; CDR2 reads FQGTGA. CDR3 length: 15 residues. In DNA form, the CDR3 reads TGTGCCAGCAGCATCCTGGGACATGGCTACAATGAGCAGTTCTTC. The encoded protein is CASSILGHGYNEQFF.